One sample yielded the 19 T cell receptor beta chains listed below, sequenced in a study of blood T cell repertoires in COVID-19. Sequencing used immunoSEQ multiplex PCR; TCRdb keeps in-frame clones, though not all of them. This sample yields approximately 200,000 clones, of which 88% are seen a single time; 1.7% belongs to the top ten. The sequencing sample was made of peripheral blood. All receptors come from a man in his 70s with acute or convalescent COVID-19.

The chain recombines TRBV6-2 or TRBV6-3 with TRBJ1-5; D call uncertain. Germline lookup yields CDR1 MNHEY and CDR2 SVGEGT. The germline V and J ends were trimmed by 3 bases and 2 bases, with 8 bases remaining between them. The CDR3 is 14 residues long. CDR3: CASSYYRGNQPQHF. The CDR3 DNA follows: TGTGCCAGCAGTTATTACCGGGGCAATCAGCCCCAGCATTTT.

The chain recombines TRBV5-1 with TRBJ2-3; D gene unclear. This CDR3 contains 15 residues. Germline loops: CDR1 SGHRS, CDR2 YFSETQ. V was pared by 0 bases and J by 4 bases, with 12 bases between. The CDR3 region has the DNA TGCGCCAGCAGCTTGGCTACCCTCGCGTCAGATACGCAGTATTTT. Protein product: CASSLATLASDTQYF.

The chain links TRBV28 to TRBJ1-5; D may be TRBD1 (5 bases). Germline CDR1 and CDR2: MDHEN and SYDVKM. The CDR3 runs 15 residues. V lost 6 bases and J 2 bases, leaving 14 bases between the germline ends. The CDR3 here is CASRVWGRGNQPQHF. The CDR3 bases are TGTGCCAGCAGGGTTTGGGGCAGGGGCAATCAGCCCCAGCATTTT.

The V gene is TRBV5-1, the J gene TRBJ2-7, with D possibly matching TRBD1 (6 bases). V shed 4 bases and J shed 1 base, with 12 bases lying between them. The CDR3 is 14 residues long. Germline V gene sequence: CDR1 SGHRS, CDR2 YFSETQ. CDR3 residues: CASSKETGSYEQYF. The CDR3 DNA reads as TGCGCCAGCAGCAAGGAGACAGGATCCTACGAGCAGTACTTC.

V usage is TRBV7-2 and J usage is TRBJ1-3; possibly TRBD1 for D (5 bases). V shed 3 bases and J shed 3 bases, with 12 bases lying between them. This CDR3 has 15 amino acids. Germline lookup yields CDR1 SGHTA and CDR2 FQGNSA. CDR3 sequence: CASSFQGWGGNTIYF. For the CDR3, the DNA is TGTGCCAGCAGCTTCCAGGGATGGGGTGGAAACACCATATATTTT.

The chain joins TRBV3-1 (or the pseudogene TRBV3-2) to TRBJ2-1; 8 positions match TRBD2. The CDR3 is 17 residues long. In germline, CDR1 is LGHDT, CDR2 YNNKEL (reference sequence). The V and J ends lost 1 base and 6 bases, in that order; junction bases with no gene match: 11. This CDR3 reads CASSQVSPGLGPNEQFF. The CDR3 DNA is TGTGCCAGCAGCCAAGTTAGCCCGGGACTAGGTCCCAATGAGCAGTTCTTC.

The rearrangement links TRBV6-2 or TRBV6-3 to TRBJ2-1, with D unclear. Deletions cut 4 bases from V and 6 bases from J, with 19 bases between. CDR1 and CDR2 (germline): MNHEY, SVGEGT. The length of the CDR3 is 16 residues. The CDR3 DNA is TGTGCCAGCAGTTCCTACCTAGTACCCGTGCGCAATGAGCAGTTCTTC. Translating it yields CASSSYLVPVRNEQFF.

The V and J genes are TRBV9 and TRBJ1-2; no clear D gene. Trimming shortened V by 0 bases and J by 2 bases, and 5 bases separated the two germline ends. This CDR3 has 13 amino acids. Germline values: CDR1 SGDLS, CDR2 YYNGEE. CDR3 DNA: TGTGCCAGCAGCGTAGAACAGAACTATGGCTACACCTTC. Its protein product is CASSVEQNYGYTF.

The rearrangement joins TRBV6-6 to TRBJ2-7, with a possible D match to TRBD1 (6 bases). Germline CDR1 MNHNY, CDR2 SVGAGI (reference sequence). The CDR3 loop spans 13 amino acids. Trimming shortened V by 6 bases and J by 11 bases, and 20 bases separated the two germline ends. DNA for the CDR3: TGTGCCAGCAGCTCACGTGACAGCCAGGGGAAGTACTTC. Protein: CASSSRDSQGKYF.

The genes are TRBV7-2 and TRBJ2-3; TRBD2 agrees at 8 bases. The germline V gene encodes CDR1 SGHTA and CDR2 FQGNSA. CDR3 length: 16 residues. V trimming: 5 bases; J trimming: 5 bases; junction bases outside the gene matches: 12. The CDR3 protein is CASSPAKGLVVDTQYF. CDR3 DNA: TGTGCCAGCAGCCCGGCGAAGGGACTAGTAGTAGATACGCAGTATTTT.

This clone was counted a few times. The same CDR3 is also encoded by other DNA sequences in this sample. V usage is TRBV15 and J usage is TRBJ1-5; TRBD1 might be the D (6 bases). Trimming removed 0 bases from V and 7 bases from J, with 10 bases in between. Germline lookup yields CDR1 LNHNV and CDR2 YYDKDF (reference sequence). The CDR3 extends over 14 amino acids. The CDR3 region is CATSRDRGSQPQHF. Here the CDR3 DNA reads TGTGCCACCAGCAGAGACAGGGGTTCCCAGCCCCAGCATTTT.

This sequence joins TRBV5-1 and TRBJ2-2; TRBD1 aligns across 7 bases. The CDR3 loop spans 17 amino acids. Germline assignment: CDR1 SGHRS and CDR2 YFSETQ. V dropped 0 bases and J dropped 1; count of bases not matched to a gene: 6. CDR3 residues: CASSLVGGQLNTGELFF. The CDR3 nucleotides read TGCGCCAGCAGCTTGGTAGGGGGCCAACTGAACACCGGGGAGCTGTTTTTT.

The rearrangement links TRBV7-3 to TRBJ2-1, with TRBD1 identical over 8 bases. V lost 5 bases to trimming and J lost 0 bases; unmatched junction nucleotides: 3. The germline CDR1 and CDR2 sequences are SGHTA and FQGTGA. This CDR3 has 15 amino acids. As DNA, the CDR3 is TGTGCCAGCAGCCCTCAGGGGGCCTCCTACAATGAGCAGTTCTTC. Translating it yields CASSPQGASYNEQFF.

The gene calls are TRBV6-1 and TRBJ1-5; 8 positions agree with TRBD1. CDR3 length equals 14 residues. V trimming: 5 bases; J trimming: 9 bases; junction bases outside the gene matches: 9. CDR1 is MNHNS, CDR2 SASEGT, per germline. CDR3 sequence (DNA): TGTGCCAGCAGTCAAGGGACAGGATCCCGGCCCCAGCATTTT. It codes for CASSQGTGSRPQHF.

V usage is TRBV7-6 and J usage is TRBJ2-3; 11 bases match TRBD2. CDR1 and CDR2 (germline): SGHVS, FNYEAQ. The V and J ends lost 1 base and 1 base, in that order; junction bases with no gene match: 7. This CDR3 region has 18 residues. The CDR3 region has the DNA TGTGCCAGCAGCTTAGGACCCGATAGCGGGAGGGGCACAGATACGCAGTATTTT. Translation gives CASSLGPDSGRGTDTQYF. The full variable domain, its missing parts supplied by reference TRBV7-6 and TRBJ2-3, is GAGVSQSPRYKVTKRGQDVALRCDPISGHVSLYWYRQALGQGPEFLTYFNYEAQQDKSGLPNDRFSAERPEGSISTLTIQRTEQRDSAMYRCASSLGPDSGRGTDTQYFGPGTRLTVL.

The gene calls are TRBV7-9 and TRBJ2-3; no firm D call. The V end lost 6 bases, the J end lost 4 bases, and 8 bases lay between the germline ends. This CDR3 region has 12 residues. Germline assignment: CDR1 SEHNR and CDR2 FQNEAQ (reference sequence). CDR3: CASRPEADTQYF. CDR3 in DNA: TGTGCCAGCAGACCAGAGGCAGATACGCAGTATTTT.

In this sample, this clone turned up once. This CDR3 reads CASSQRRVGEQYF. The DNA for the CDR3 is TGTGCCAGCAGCCAACGCCGGGTCGGCGAGCAGTACTTC. The chain is built from TRBV3-1 (or the pseudogene TRBV3-2) and TRBJ2-7; D is undetermined. V was clipped by 2 bases and J by 6 bases, with 11 bases between them. The CDR3 covers 13 residues. Germline assignment: CDR1 LGHDT and CDR2 YNNKEL (reference sequence).

The chain's CDR3 is CASSWGQLNGQPQHF. The CDR3 DNA sequence: TGTGCCAGCAGCTGGGGACAGCTTAACGGCCAGCCCCAGCATTTT. This chain links TRBV5-8 with TRBJ1-5; 7 nucleotides align to TRBD1. Germline trimming cut 3 bases from V and 7 bases from J; bases unmatched to any gene: 10. Per germline, CDR1 SGHTS and CDR2 YDEGEE. The CDR3 totals 15 residues.

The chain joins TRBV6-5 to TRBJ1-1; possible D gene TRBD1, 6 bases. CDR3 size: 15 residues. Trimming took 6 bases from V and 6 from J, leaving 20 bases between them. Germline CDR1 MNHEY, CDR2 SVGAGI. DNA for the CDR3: TGTGCCAGCAGCCTTAACGGGGGGCGCAGCGCTGAAGCTTTCTTT. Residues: CASSLNGGRSAEAFF.